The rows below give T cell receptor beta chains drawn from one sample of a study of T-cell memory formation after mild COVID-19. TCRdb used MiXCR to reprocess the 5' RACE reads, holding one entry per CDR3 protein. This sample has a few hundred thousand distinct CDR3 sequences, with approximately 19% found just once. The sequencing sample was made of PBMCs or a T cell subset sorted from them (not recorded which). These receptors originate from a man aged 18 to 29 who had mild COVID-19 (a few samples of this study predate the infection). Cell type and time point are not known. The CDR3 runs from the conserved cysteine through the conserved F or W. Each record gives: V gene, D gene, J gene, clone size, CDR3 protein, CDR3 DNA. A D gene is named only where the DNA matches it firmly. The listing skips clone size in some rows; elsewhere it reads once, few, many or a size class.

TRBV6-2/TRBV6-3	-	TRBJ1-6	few	CASSPGRARTLHF	TGTGCCAGCAGCCCCGGTAGGGCAAGAACCCTCCACTTT
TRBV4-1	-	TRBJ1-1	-	CASSLREITEAFF	TGCGCCAGCAGCCTACGTGAGATCACTGAAGCTTTCTTT
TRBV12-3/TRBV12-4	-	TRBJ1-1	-	CASIRTELNTEAFF	TGTGCCAGCATTCGGACAGAGCTGAACACTGAAGCTTTCTTT
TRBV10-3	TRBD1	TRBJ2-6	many	CAIKERTGNSGANVLTF	TGTGCCATCAAAGAAAGGACAGGAAACTCTGGGGCCAACGTCCTGACTTTC
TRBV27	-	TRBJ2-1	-	CASSFQGSYNEQFF	TGTGCCAGCAGTTTCCAGGGTAGCTACAATGAGCAGTTCTTC
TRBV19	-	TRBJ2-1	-	CASSIPGWEQFF	TGTGCCAGTAGTATACCCGGCTGGGAGCAGTTCTTC
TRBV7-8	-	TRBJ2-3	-	CASSLRLRQSTDTQYF	TGTGCCAGCAGCTTGCGGCTTCGGCAGAGCACAGATACGCAGTATTTT
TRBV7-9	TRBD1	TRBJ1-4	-	CASRRQGALEKLFF	TGTGCCAGCAGGCGACAGGGGGCTTTGGAAAAACTGTTTTTT
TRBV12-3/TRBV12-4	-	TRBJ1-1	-	CASSLVPPGTEAFF	TGTGCCAGCAGTTTAGTTCCGCCGGGCACTGAAGCTTTCTTT
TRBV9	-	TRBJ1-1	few	CASSVVGRANTEAFF	TGTGCCAGCAGCGTAGTCGGTCGGGCGAACACTGAAGCTTTCTTT
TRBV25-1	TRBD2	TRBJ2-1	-	CASSSGLAGGPMGEQFF	TGTGCCAGCAGTTCCGGACTAGCGGGGGGGCCGATGGGTGAGCAGTTCTTC
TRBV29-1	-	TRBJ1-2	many	CSVVGDTPNYGYTF	TGCAGCGTTGTGGGGGATACACCTAACTATGGCTACACCTTC
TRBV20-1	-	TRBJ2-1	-	CSARGGNEQFF	TGCAGTGCTAGAGGGGGCAATGAGCAGTTCTTC
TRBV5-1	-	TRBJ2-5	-	CASSLGRAGETQYF	TGCGCCAGCAGCTTGGGGCGGGCTGGAGAGACCCAGTACTTC
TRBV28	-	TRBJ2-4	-	CASRPGLAAKNIQYF	TGTGCCAGCAGACCGGGACTTGCCGCCAAAAACATTCAGTACTTC
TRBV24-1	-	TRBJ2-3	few	CATSDGGVDTQYF	TGTGCCACCAGTGACGGCGGGGTAGATACGCAGTATTTT
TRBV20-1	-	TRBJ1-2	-	CSASVRNYGYTF	TGCAGTGCTAGTGTCAGGAACTATGGCTACACCTTC
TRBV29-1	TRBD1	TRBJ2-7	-	CSAGGTGFYEQYF	TGCAGCGCTGGAGGGACAGGGTTCTACGAGCAGTACTTC
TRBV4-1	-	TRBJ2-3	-	CASSPRRLITDTQYF	TGCGCCAGCAGCCCCCGACGGCTTATCACAGATACGCAGTATTTT
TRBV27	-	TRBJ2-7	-	CASGRVGGGYEQYF	TGTGCCAGCGGCCGGGTCGGAGGAGGTTACGAGCAGTACTTC
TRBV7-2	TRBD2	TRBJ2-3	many	CASSFLRLAGGTDTQYF	TGTGCCAGCAGCTTCCTCCGACTAGCGGGGGGTACAGATACGCAGTATTTT
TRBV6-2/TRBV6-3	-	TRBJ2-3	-	CASRESLSGQYF	TGTGCCAGCAGGGAATCCCTGTCAGGGCAGTATTTT
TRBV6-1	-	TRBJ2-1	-	CASRTGGGRSEQFF	TGTGCCAGCAGGACTGGGGGGGGGCGTAGTGAGCAGTTCTTC
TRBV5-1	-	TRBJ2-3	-	CASSLDGGSTDTQYF	TGCGCCAGCAGCTTGGATGGGGGGTCGACAGATACGCAGTATTTT
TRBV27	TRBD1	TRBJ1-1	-	CASIFWAGGGNTEAFF	TGTGCCAGCATATTTTGGGCAGGGGGTGGGAACACTGAAGCTTTCTTT
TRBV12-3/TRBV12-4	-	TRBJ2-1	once	CASSAGGPSYNEQFF	TGTGCCAGCAGTGCCGGGGGGCCCTCCTACAATGAGCAGTTCTTC
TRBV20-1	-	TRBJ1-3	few	CSARRGGIGNTIYF	TGCAGTGCTAGAAGAGGGGGGATTGGAAACACCATATATTTT
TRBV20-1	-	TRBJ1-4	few	CSASMFATNEKLFF	TGCAGTGCTAGTATGTTTGCAACTAATGAAAAACTGTTTTTT
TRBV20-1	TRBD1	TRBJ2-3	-	CSARDMDRSTDTQYF	TGTAGTGCTAGAGATATGGACAGGAGCACAGATACGCAGTATTTT
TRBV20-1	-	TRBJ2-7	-	CSAPWVGYEQYF	TGCAGTGCTCCCTGGGTTGGGTACGAGCAGTACTTC
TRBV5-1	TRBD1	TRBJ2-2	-	CASSKGQGGTGELFF	TGCGCCAGCAGCAAGGGACAGGGAGGCACCGGGGAGCTGTTTTTT
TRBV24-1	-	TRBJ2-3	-	CATSAGDAMIHTQYF	TGTGCCACCAGTGCGGGGGACGCCATGATACATACGCAGTATTTT
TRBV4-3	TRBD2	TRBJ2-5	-	CASSQVVFGGASETQYF	TGCGCCAGCAGCCAAGTTGTCTTCGGGGGGGCCTCAGAGACCCAGTACTTC
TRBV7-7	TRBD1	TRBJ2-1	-	CASSLGGQGSEQFF	TGTGCCAGCAGCTTAGGGGGACAGGGGTCTGAGCAGTTCTTC
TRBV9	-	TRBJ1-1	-	CASSVTSHNTEAFF	TGTGCCAGCAGCGTAACCTCACATAACACTGAAGCTTTCTTT
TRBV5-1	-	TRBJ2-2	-	CASSPGTPGTGELFF	TGCGCCAGCAGCCCCGGGACCCCAGGTACCGGGGAGCTGTTTTTT
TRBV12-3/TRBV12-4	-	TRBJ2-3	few	CASSLEGAKYF	TGTGCCAGCAGTTTGGAGGGAGCAAAGTATTTT
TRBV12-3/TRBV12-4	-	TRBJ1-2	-	CASSGGADTF	TGTGCCAGCAGCGGGGGGGCCGACACCTTC
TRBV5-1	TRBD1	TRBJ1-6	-	CASSAGTAVYSPLHF	TGCGCCAGCAGCGCCGGGACAGCGGTCTACTCACCCCTCCACTTT
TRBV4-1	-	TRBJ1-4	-	CASSQEGVTNEKLFF	TGCGCCAGCAGCCAAGAGGGGGTAACTAATGAAAAACTGTTTTTT
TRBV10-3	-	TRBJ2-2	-	CAISDSGARVGELFF	TGTGCCATCAGTGATTCGGGGGCGAGGGTCGGGGAGCTGTTTTTT
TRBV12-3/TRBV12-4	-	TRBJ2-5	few	CASAGNGETQYF	TGTGCCAGTGCAGGGAATGGAGAGACCCAGTACTTC
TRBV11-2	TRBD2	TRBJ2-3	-	CASSLGRLASSTDTQYF	TGTGCCAGCAGCTTAGGTCGACTAGCGTCTAGCACAGATACGCAGTATTTT
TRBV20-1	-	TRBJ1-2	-	CSARDPGGPYGYTF	TGCAGTGCTAGAGATCCGGGGGGGCCCTATGGCTACACCTTC
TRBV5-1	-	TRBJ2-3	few	CASSRGRASRDTQYF	TGCGCCAGCAGCAGGGGGAGGGCGTCAAGAGATACGCAGTATTTT
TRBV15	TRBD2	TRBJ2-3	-	CATSSLAGGLDTQYF	TGTGCCACCAGCAGCCTAGCGGGGGGGCTAGATACGCAGTATTTT
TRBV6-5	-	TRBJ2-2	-	CASSYSPNTGELFF	TGTGCCAGCAGTTACAGTCCAAACACCGGGGAGCTGTTTTTT
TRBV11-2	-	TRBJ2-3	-	CASSLADPHDTQYF	TGTGCCAGCAGCTTAGCGGATCCACACGATACGCAGTATTTT
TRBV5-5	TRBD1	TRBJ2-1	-	CASSRRGTGSYNEQFF	TGTGCCAGCAGCCGCCGAGGGACAGGGTCCTACAATGAGCAGTTCTTC
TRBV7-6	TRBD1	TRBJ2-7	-	CASSLVDRGGEQYF	TGTGCCAGCAGCCTCGTTGACAGGGGTGGCGAGCAGTACTTC
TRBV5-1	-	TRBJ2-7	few	CASSPVRPAGEQYF	TGCGCCAGCAGCCCCGTCCGCCCCGCCGGGGAGCAGTACTTC
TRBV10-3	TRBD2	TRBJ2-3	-	CAFRDYTDTQYF	TGTGCCTTCAGGGACTACACAGATACGCAGTATTTT
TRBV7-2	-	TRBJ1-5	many	CASSPAGQPQHF	TGTGCCAGCAGCCCGGCCGGTCAGCCCCAGCATTTT
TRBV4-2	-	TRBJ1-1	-	CASSQDTARRNTEAFF	TGTGCCAGCAGCCAAGATACGGCGAGGAGGAACACTGAAGCTTTCTTT
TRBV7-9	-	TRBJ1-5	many	CASSLEDTNQPQHF	TGTGCCAGCAGCTTGGAGGACACAAATCAGCCCCAGCATTTT